A single sample is the source of the 24 T cell receptor beta chains below, sequenced in a study of cytomegalovirus exposure and HLA in healthy donors. 13 Jbeta primers and 60 Vbeta primers were used for the PCR. Some clones are missing from TCRdb's copy, which holds only in-frame ones; the method was immunoSEQ multiplex PCR. The data hold 70,000 to 95,000 clones, with about three quarters observed a single time. Sequences were obtained from PBMCs. Source of these receptors: a male donor in good health and CMV-seronegative.

The chain carries TRBV7-8 and TRBJ2-5; 11 bases agree with TRBD2. This CDR3 spans 15 amino acids. V dropped 0 bases and J dropped 13; count of bases not matched to a gene: 10. CDR1 SGHVS and CDR2 FQNEAQ come from the germline V gene. Here the CDR3 DNA reads TGTGCCAGCAGCTTAGCATTGGCTAGCGGGGGGCCTTCGTACTTC. Encoded protein: CASSLALASGGPSYF.

This clone occurred a few times. V gene TRBV4-3 combines with J gene TRBJ2-1; D ambiguous. The CDR3 consists of 16 residues. The ends were cut back, 0 bases at V and 5 bases at J, with 14 bases in the middle. Germline lookup yields CDR1 LGHNA and CDR2 YSLEER. The CDR3 loop is CASSQEDFRSNNEQFF. The CDR3 coding sequence is TGCGCCAGCAGCCAAGAAGATTTCAGATCCAACAATGAGCAGTTCTTC.

The chain joins TRBV6-1 to TRBJ2-2; D may be TRBD1 (6 bases). CDR1 MNHNS and CDR2 SASEGT come from the germline V gene. V was clipped by 10 bases and J by 5 bases, with 20 bases between them. The CDR3 totals 15 residues. DNA for the CDR3: TGTGCCATGGGGGCATTCGCCCATAATACCGGGGAGCTGTTTTTT. Its protein product is CAMGAFAHNTGELFF.

With regard to this clone: Compared with germline, one end of the junction differs, possibly owing to a read error. V and J are TRBV5-6 and TRBJ1-2; no clear D. Germline lookup yields CDR1 SGHDT and CDR2 YYEEEE. The CDR3 loop spans 15 amino acids. The CDR3 sequence is CASSLNTVANYGYPF. The CDR3 DNA reads as TGTGCCAGCAGCTTGAACACGGTGGCTAACTATGGCTACCCCTTC.

This clone was detected once. This rearrangement joins TRBV30 to TRBJ2-5; D may be TRBD2 (5 bases). V lost 0 bases and J 2 bases, leaving 10 bases between the germline ends. The CDR3 is 14 amino acids. Germline loops: CDR1 GTSNPN, CDR2 SVGIG (reference sequence). CDR3 DNA sequence: TGTGCCTGGAGTGTAGGGCTAGCACAAGAGACCCAGTACTTC. Translating gives CAWSVGLAQETQYF.

This chain's CDR3 is CASSYGLQGQQYF. CDR3 DNA: TGTGCCAGCAGTTATGGGCTCCAGGGACAGCAGTACTTC. The rearrangement uses TRBV6-6 and TRBJ2-5, with TRBD1 identical over 7 bases. Unmatched junction bases numbered 9, after V lost 3 bases and J lost 11 bases. Germline values: CDR1 MNHNY, CDR2 SVGAGI (reference sequence). This CDR3 spans 13 amino acids.

The rearrangement links TRBV5-1 to TRBJ2-5; D might be TRBD2 (5 bases). Germline CDR1 is SGHRS and CDR2 is YFSETQ. The CDR3 length is 17 residues. Trimming cost V 0 bases and J 5 bases, with 20 bases left between them. The CDR3 protein is CASSLARIGLGEETQYF. Here the CDR3 DNA reads TGCGCCAGCAGCTTGGCCAGGATAGGACTGGGTGAGGAGACCCAGTACTTC.

This clone was counted a few times. The chain is built from TRBV2 and TRBJ1-1; D possibly corresponds to TRBD1 (6 bases). The CDR3 contains 14 residues. Germline CDR1 reads SNHLY; CDR2 reads FYNNEI. The ends were cut back, 5 bases at V and 7 bases at J, with 17 bases in the middle. The CDR3 sequence is CASSKVQGSSEAFF. The CDR3 DNA is TGTGCCAGCAGTAAAGTGCAGGGGAGTAGTGAAGCTTTCTTT. Using reference TRBV2 and TRBJ1-1 for the parts outside the CDR3, the full variable domain is EPEVTQTPSHQVTQMGQEVILRCVPISNHLYFYWYRQILGQKVEFLVSFYNNEISEKSEIFDDQFSVERPDGSNFTLKIRSTKLEDSAMYFCASSKVQGSSEAFFGQGTRLTVV.

By sample share, this clone is medium-sized (0.01 to 0.1%). This chain links TRBV6-5 with TRBJ1-2; no clear D. Trimming took off 6 bases at V and 1 base at J, with 9 bases between the two ends. This CDR3 contains 13 residues. From germline, CDR1 is MNHEY and CDR2 SVGAGI. The CDR3 DNA follows: TGTGCCAGCAGGGGCGGGAATAACTATGGCTACACCTTC. It codes for CASRGGNNYGYTF.

J is TRBJ1-1 and V is TRBV2, with D uncertain. Germline CDR1 is SNHLY and CDR2 is FYNNEI. Trimming stripped 2 bases from V and 9 bases from J, with 13 bases between. The CDR3 is 13 amino acids. For the CDR3, the DNA is TGTGCCAGCAGTGAAAGTACAGTTTCTAAAGCTTTCTTT. This codes for CASSESTVSKAFF. The full variable domain, completed using reference TRBV2 and TRBJ1-1, is EPEVTQTPSHQVTQMGQEVILRCVPISNHLYFYWYRQILGQKVEFLVSFYNNEISEKSEIFDDQFSVERPDGSNFTLKIRSTKLEDSAMYFCASSESTVSKAFFGQGTRLTVV.

Only one count was recorded for this clone. The V gene is TRBV7-9, the J gene TRBJ1-1; D is ambiguous. The CDR3 has 13 amino acids. Germline V gene sequence: CDR1 SEHNR, CDR2 FQNEAQ (reference sequence). Trimming shortened V by 1 base and J by 4 bases, and 7 bases separated the two germline ends. In nucleotides, the CDR3 is TGTGCCAGCAGCTTAGTGGTGGCCACTGAAGCTTTCTTT. It codes for CASSLVVATEAFF. Full variable domain (remainder filled in from reference TRBV7-9 and TRBJ1-1): DTGVSQNPRHKITKRGQNVTFRCDPISEHNRLYWYRQTLGQGPEFLTYFQNEAQLEKSRLLSDRFSAERPKGSFSTLEIQRTEQGDSAMYLCASSLVVATEAFFGQGTRLTVV.

The V call is TRBV9, the J call TRBJ2-5, with TRBD1 matching over 9 bases. The CDR3 is made up of 15 amino acids. Germline V lookup: CDR1 SGDLS, CDR2 YYNGEE. Trimming at V came to 1 base and at J to 5 bases, leaving 6 bases not matched to a gene. The CDR3 protein is CASSVSGTGTETQYF. The CDR3 DNA sequence: TGTGCCAGCAGCGTATCCGGGACAGGGACCGAGACCCAGTACTTC.

V gene TRBV5-6 combines with J gene TRBJ2-1, with D perhaps TRBD1 (5 bases). The CDR3 is 19 residues long. CDR1 SGHDT and CDR2 YYEEEE come from the germline V gene. The V end lost 0 bases, the J end lost 6 bases, and 25 bases lay between the germline ends. CDR3 amino acids: CASSLVPVGRAGGANEQFF. CDR3 in DNA: TGTGCCAGCAGCTTGGTTCCGGTAGGAAGGGCCGGTGGGGCCAATGAGCAGTTCTTC.

The rearrangement uses TRBV7-9 and TRBJ1-4; the D gene is possibly TRBD1 (5 bases). V lost 5 bases and J 0 bases, leaving 13 bases between the germline ends. Germline CDR1 is SEHNR and CDR2 is FQNEAQ (reference sequence). This CDR3 is 16 amino acids long. CDR3 sequence: CASSHRRLATNEKLFF. CDR3 nucleotides: TGTGCCAGCAGCCACAGGAGACTCGCAACTAATGAAAAACTGTTTTTT.

This chain links TRBV5-1 with TRBJ2-3; tentatively, D is TRBD2 (6 bases). The V and J ends lost 0 bases and 0 bases respectively, with 17 bases between them. The CDR3 consists of 18 residues. From germline, CDR1 is SGHRS and CDR2 YFSETQ. CDR3 in DNA: TGCGCCAGCAGCTTGGCCTTACTAGCAGCCACTAGCACAGATACGCAGTATTTT. Translated: CASSLALLAATSTDTQYF.

The chain recombines TRBV6-6 with TRBJ2-2; 10 bases align to TRBD2. V lost 8 bases to trimming and J lost 7 bases; unmatched junction nucleotides: 10. The CDR3 is 15 residues long. The germline V gene encodes CDR1 MNHNY and CDR2 SVGAGI (reference sequence). The CDR3 coding sequence is TGTGCCAGCGGGCAGCCGGGACTAGCGATCGGGGAGCTGTTTTTT. It translates to CASGQPGLAIGELFF.

This clone was seen a few times. One end of the junction does not line up with germline, which may come from a read error. The chain's CDR3 is CASSSQNSNQPQNF. CDR3 nucleotide sequence: TGTGCCAGCAGTTCTCAGAATAGCAATCAGCCCCAGAATTTT. The chain couples TRBV28 to TRBJ1-5; D is ambiguous. The CDR3 has 14 residues. Germline V gives CDR1 MDHEN, CDR2 SYDVKM. Full variable domain (outside the CDR3, taken from reference TRBV28 and TRBJ1-5): DVKVTQSSRYLVKRTGEKVFLECVQDMDHENMFWYRQDPGLGLRLIYFSYDVKMKEKGDIPEGYSVSREKKERFSLILESASTNQTSMYLCASSSQNSNQPQNFGDGTRLSIL.

The sample holds a few counts of this clone. V usage is TRBV2 and J usage is TRBJ2-5; 8 bases map to TRBD2. The junction had 10 bases not matched to a gene; V was cut back by 6 bases and J by 4 bases. This CDR3 spans 15 amino acids. CDR1 is SNHLY and CDR2 is FYNNEI in the germline V gene. For the CDR3, the DNA is TGTGCCAGCAGGACACTAGCGGCATCGGGAGAGACCCAGTACTTC. This sequence encodes CASRTLAASGETQYF.

In its sample, this clone was seen once. The chain combines TRBV7-2 with TRBJ1-2; no clear D gene. Trimming pared 3 bases from V and 7 bases from J, leaving 9 bases between. The germline CDR1 and CDR2 sequences are SGHTA and FQGNSA. This CDR3 is 12 amino acids long. The CDR3 region has the DNA TGTGCCAGCAGCTTTAGTTCCGCTGGCTACACCTTC. Protein: CASSFSSAGYTF. The full variable domain, rest sourced from reference TRBV7-2 and TRBJ1-2, is GAGVSQSPSNKVTEKGKDVELRCDPISGHTALYWYRQSLGQGLEFLIYFQGNSAPDKSGLPSDRFSAERTGGSVSTLTIQRTQQEDSAVYLCASSFSSAGYTFGSGTRLTVV.

The rearrangement uses TRBV2 and TRBJ1-2; TRBD1 matches 9 bases. Germline V gene sequence: CDR1 SNHLY, CDR2 FYNNEI. The CDR3 extends over 13 amino acids. The V and J ends lost 4 bases and 6 bases, in that order; junction bases with no gene match: 3. CDR3 region: CASSGDRANGYTF. Written as DNA, the CDR3 is TGTGCCAGCAGTGGGGACAGGGCTAATGGCTACACCTTC.

The chain uses TRBV5-1 and TRBJ1-3; possible D gene TRBD1, 6 bases. Germline values: CDR1 SGHRS, CDR2 YFSETQ. The CDR3 contains 16 residues. V was clipped by 0 bases and J by 0 bases, with 10 bases between them. CDR3: CASSLVGQNSGNTIYF. CDR3 bases: TGCGCCAGCAGCTTGGTCGGACAGAACTCTGGAAACACCATATATTTT. Combining the CDR3 with reference TRBV5-1 and TRBJ1-3 gives the whole variable domain KAGVTQTPRYLIKTRGQQVTLSCSPISGHRSVSWYQQTPGQGLQFLFEYFSETQRNKGNFPGRFSGRQFSNSRSEMNVSTLELGDSALYLCASSLVGQNSGNTIYFGEGSWLTVV.

The rearrangement uses TRBV6-5 and TRBJ1-1, with D perhaps TRBD1 (6 bases). Trimming cost V 9 bases and J 1 base, with 15 bases left between them. The germline CDR1 and CDR2 sequences are MNHEY and SVGAGI. The CDR3 has 14 amino acids. This CDR3 reads CASKINRANTEAFF. For the CDR3, the DNA is TGTGCCAGTAAGATCAACAGGGCGAACACTGAAGCTTTCTTT.

The chain recombines TRBV2 with TRBJ1-3, with 11 bases fitting TRBD1. The CDR3 runs 14 residues. Germline assignment: CDR1 SNHLY and CDR2 FYNNEI. V dropped 6 bases and J dropped 7; count of bases not matched to a gene: 5. For the CDR3, the DNA is TGTGCCAGCAGCCTGGACAGGGGGCGGAACACCATATATTTT. It encodes CASSLDRGRNTIYF. The full variable domain, with the rest looked up from reference TRBV2 and TRBJ1-3, is EPEVTQTPSHQVTQMGQEVILRCVPISNHLYFYWYRQILGQKVEFLVSFYNNEISEKSEIFDDQFSVERPDGSNFTLKIRSTKLEDSAMYFCASSLDRGRNTIYFGEGSWLTVV.

The chain uses TRBV15 and TRBJ2-2, with 8 bases that match TRBD1. Trimming took 8 bases from V and 2 from J; bases not matched to a gene: 4. This CDR3 spans 14 amino acids. CDR1 is LNHNV and CDR2 is YYDKDF in the germline V gene (reference sequence). CDR3 protein: CATGDRTNTGELFF. In DNA form, the CDR3 reads TGTGCCACCGGGGACAGGACAAACACCGGGGAGCTGTTTTTT.